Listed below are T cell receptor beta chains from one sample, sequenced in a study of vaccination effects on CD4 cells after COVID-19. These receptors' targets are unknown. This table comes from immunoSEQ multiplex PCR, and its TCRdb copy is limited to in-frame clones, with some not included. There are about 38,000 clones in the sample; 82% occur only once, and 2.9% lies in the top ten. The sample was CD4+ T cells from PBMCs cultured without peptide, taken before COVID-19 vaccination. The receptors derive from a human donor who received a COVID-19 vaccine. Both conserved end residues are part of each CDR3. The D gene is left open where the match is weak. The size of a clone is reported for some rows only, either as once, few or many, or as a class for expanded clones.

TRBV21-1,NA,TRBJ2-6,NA,TGTGCCAGCAGCAAAGGTCTCGAGCGTGGGGCCAACGTCCTGACTTTC,CASSKGLERGANVLTF
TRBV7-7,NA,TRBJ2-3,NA,TGTGCCAGCAGCGCCCGTGGCCCAGATACGCAGTATTTT,CASSARGPDTQYF
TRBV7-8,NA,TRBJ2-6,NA,TGTGCCAGCAGTTTGGGTGGACTGGACTTCTCTGGGGCCAACGTCCTGACTTTC,CASSLGGLDFSGANVLTF
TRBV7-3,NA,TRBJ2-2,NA,TGTGCCAGCAGCTTAACCCCGGGAAGCGGGACCGGGGAGCTGTTTTTT,CASSLTPGSGTGELFF
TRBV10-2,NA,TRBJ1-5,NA,TGCGCCAGCAGTCTCCGGAGTCAGCCCCAGCATTTT,CASSLRSQPQHF
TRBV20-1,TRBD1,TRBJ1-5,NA,TGCAGTGCTAGTGTTGGGACAGGGGGGGCGAATCAGCCCCAGCATTTT,CSASVGTGGANQPQHF
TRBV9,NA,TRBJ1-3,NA,TGTGCCAGCAGCGTTATGGACAGCGCTGGAAACACCATATATTTT,CASSVMDSAGNTIYF
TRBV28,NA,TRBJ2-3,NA,TGTGCCAGCGAGCAGGGGAGAGGCACAGATACGCAGTATTTT,CASEQGRGTDTQYF
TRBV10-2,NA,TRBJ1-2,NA,TGCGCCAGCAGTGAGTCGTGGGGGGGCTACACCTTC,CASSESWGGYTF
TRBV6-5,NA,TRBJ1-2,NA,TGTGCCAGCAGGACGGGGGGAGAATATGGCTACACCTTC,CASRTGGEYGYTF
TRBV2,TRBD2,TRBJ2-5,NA,TGTGCCAGCACTCCAGCGGGGGGACAAGAGACCCAGTACTTC,CASTPAGGQETQYF
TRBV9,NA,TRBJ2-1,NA,TGTGCCAGCAGCGTAGAACTGACCAATGAGCAGTTCTTC,CASSVELTNEQFF
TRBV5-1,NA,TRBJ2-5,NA,TGCGCCAGCAGCTTGGATGGCGAAGGGGAGACCCAGTACTTC,CASSLDGEGETQYF
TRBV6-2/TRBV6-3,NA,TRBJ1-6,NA,TGTGCCAGCAGTTACTCGACCCCGAGGGGGGCCCTCCACTTT,CASSYSTPRGALHF
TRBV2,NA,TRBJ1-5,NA,TGTGCCAGCAGCCCATTCCCGAAGCAGCCCCAGCATTTT,CASSPFPKQPQHF
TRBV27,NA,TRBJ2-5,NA,TGTGCCAGCAGTTCCACCACCGGACTGTCACGGCCAGAGACCCAGTACTTC,CASSSTTGLSRPETQYF
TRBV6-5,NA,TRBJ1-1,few,TGTGCCAGCAATCCAAGAAGGGGAGGGATGTCTGAAGCTTTCTTT,CASNPRRGGMSEAFF
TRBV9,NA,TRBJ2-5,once,TGTGCCAGCAGCCGCACCCCGGACAGTCAAGAGACCCAGTACTTC,CASSRTPDSQETQYF
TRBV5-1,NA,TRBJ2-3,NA,TGCGCCAGCAGCTACAACACAGATACGCAGTATTTT,CASSYNTDTQYF
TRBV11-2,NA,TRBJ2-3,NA,TGTGCCAGCAGCTTAGACCTTACAGATACGCAGTATTTT,CASSLDLTDTQYF
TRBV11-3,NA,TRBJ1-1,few,TGTGCCAGCAGCTTAATTGAGGACACTGAAGCTTTCTTT,CASSLIEDTEAFF
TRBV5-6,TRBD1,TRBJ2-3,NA,TGTGCCAGCAGCTTACTAGGGACAGGGGGTGGGTCAGATACGCAGTATTTT,CASSLLGTGGGSDTQYF
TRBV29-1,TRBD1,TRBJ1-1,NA,TGCAGCGTCGGCTCCGGGACAGCGAACACTGAAGCTTTCTTT,CSVGSGTANTEAFF
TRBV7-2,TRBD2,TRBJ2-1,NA,TGTGCCAGCAGCTCTTTAGCGGGGGGGCCGTATGAGCAGTTCTTC,CASSSLAGGPYEQFF
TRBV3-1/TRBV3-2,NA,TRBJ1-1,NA,TGTGCCAGCAGCCAAACTAAAGAGGTCGCGGCTTTCTTT,CASSQTKEVAAFF
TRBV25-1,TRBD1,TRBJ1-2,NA,TGTGCCAGCAAGGGACAGGGGGCACGGCCCTATGGCTACACCTTC,CASKGQGARPYGYTF
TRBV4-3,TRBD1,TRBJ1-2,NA,TGCGCCAGCAGCCAAGGGGCCGGGACAGACTCCTATGGCTACACCTTC,CASSQGAGTDSYGYTF
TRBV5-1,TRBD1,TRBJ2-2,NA,TGCGCCAGCAGCTTGAGGCGGCAGGGGGCGAACGGGGAGCTGTTTTTT,CASSLRRQGANGELFF
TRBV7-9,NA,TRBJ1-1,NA,TGTGCCAGCAGCTCTTTACGGGTCGATCTGATGAACACTGAAGCTTTCTTT,CASSSLRVDLMNTEAFF
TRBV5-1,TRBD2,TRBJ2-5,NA,TGCGCCAGCAGCTATAGCGGGGGGGGGACCCAGTACTTC,CASSYSGGGTQYF
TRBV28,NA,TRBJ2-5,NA,TGTGCCAGCAGGGGACCCCCGCTCGGGACCCAGTACTTC,CASRGPPLGTQYF
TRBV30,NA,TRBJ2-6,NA,TGTGCCTGGGGCCCCTGGACTGGGGCCAACGTCCTGACTTTC,CAWGPWTGANVLTF